The 19 T cell receptor beta chains in this list originate from one sample, sequenced in a study of blood T cell repertoires in COVID-19 (TCRdb year 2020). Library generation was performed with the immunoSEQ multiplex PCR assay. Imported from immuneACCESS, the table was reduced by TCRdb to in-frame sequences with V and J called. These copies leave out some clones; in studies compared against another copy, an unresolved V gene accounts for under half, and the cause of the remainder is not known. Here the sample has some 40,000 clones; about 88% occur a single time. The top ten clonotypes cover about 35% of the sample. The sequenced sample consisted of peripheral blood. The receptors shown here come from an older man with active COVID-19.

This rearrangement joins TRBV4-1 to TRBJ2-7, with D possibly TRBD1 on 5 matching bases. Trimming left V 0 bases short and J 2 bases short, with 11 bases between. Germline CDR1 MGHRA, CDR2 YSYEKL. The CDR3 length is 15 residues. The CDR3 DNA sequence: TGCGCCAGCAGCCAAGATCCACAGGCCCCCTACGAGCAGTACTTC. This translates into CASSQDPQAPYEQYF.

This chain uses TRBV28 with TRBJ1-1, with D possibly matching TRBD1 (6 bases). The CDR3 totals 12 residues. Trimming shortened V by 5 bases and J by 10 bases, and 14 bases separated the two germline ends. CDR1 MDHEN and CDR2 SYDVKM come from the germline V gene. The CDR3 nucleotides read TGTGCCAGCAGTCCCCTCGGGGGGCCAGCTTTCTTT. Translation gives CASSPLGGPAFF.

The V call is TRBV4-2, the J call TRBJ2-7, with TRBD2 matching over 12 bases. V shed 0 bases and J 6 bases; nucleotides not matched to a gene: 6. CDR3 size: 16 residues. CDR1 LGHNA and CDR2 YNFKEQ come from the germline V gene. In nucleotides, the CDR3 is TGTGCCAGCAGCCAAGATAGGACTAGCGGGATGTCCGAGCAGTACTTC. It encodes CASSQDRTSGMSEQYF.

The table lists this clone with a count of one. The chain uses TRBV5-1 and TRBJ2-2; D remains ambiguous. The CDR3 loop spans 14 amino acids. The V gene lost 2 bases and the J gene lost 0 bases, with 5 bases spanning the gap. In germline, CDR1 is SGHRS, CDR2 YFSETQ. CDR3 amino acids: CASSLQANTGELFF. The DNA for the CDR3 is TGCGCCAGCAGCTTACAAGCGAACACCGGGGAGCTGTTTTTT.

This chain joins TRBV6-2 or TRBV6-3 and TRBJ2-7; a weak D match, TRBD2 (6 bases). The germline CDR1 and CDR2 sequences are MNHEY and SVGEGT. CDR3 length: 15 amino acids. Trimming cost V 6 bases and J 3 bases, with 18 bases left between them. CDR3 sequence reads: CASSSHGASDYEQYF. In nucleotides, the CDR3 is TGTGCCAGCAGCTCCCACGGGGCTAGCGACTACGAGCAGTACTTC.

The V gene is TRBV28, the J gene TRBJ1-3; TRBD1 matches 7 bases. Germline CDR1 and CDR2: MDHEN and SYDVKM. The CDR3 has 13 amino acids. J lost 6 bases, V lost 6 bases, and 5 bases had no gene match. CDR3 residues: CASRTGSENTIYF. The CDR3, as DNA: TGTGCCAGCAGGACAGGGTCGGAAAACACCATATATTTT.

The genes are TRBV3-1 (or the pseudogene TRBV3-2) and TRBJ2-5, with 7 nucleotides matching TRBD1. The germline CDR1 and CDR2 sequences are LGHDT and YNNKEL (reference sequence). The CDR3 spans 16 residues. Trimming removed 0 bases from V and 3 bases from J; junction bases left unmatched: 7. The DNA for the CDR3 is TGTGCCAGCAGCCAAGATCCGGCAGGGGGAGAAGAGACCCAGTACTTC. Its translation: CASSQDPAGGEETQYF.

The chain employs TRBV3-1 (or the pseudogene TRBV3-2) and TRBJ1-3; no firm D call. V lost 3 bases, J lost 0 bases, and 12 bases lay in between. Germline-derived CDR1 and CDR2 are LGHDT and YNNKEL (reference sequence). CDR3 length: 16 amino acids. CDR3 amino acids: CASSHPRGLSGNTIYF. In DNA, the CDR3 is TGTGCCAGCAGCCACCCGCGCGGACTCTCTGGAAACACCATATATTTT.

This sequence joins TRBV29-1 and TRBJ2-1; the match to TRBD2 covers 7 bases. V was clipped by 4 bases and J by 0 bases; unmatched bases: 3. This CDR3 spans 14 amino acids. Germline V CDR1 and CDR2: SQVTM, ANQGSEA. CDR3 nucleotide sequence: TGCAGCGTTGCTCCGGGGGGCTCCTACAATGAGCAGTTCTTC. It codes for CSVAPGGSYNEQFF.

V gene TRBV18 combines with J gene TRBJ2-7, with D perhaps TRBD2 (5 bases). This CDR3 is 14 amino acids long. V was cut by 3 bases and J by 0 bases, with 9 bases left in between. The germline CDR1 and CDR2 sequences are KGHSH and LQKENI. The CDR3: CASSPAAASYEQYF. In DNA, the CDR3 is TGTGCCAGCTCACCCGCAGCGGCCTCCTACGAGCAGTACTTC.

This CDR3 is CASSIGLAGSYNEQFF. The DNA of the CDR3 is TGTGCCAGCAGCATCGGACTAGCGGGCTCCTACAATGAGCAGTTCTTC. V gene TRBV7-9 combines with J gene TRBJ2-1; 11 positions match TRBD2. This CDR3 is built from 16 residues. CDR1 is SEHNR, CDR2 FQNEAQ, per germline (reference sequence). V lost 5 bases and J lost 0; bases outside the gene matches: 3.

On this clone itself: The sample contains more than one DNA sequence encoding this CDR3. This chain links TRBV7-9 with TRBJ2-1; 7 positions agree with TRBD2. Germline V gene data show CDR1 as SEHNR and CDR2 as FQNEAQ (reference sequence). Trimming at V came to 5 bases and at J to 5 bases, leaving 12 bases not matched to a gene. The CDR3 loop spans 16 amino acids. CDR3 sequence: CASSPRGRGRDNEQFF. The CDR3 DNA reads as TGTGCCAGCAGCCCCCGCGGGAGAGGCCGGGACAATGAGCAGTTCTTC.

This sequence joins TRBV28 and TRBJ2-3; 11 nucleotides agree with TRBD2. Losses at the gene ends were 3 bases for V and 4 bases for J; bases not matched to a gene: 12. The germline V gene has CDR1 MDHEN and CDR2 SYDVKM. The CDR3 loop spans 18 amino acids. CDR3 region: CASSLTKDLAGGPDTQYF. The CDR3 nucleotides are TGTGCCAGCAGTTTGACCAAAGACCTAGCGGGAGGACCAGATACGCAGTATTTT.

As regards this clone: The junction departs from germline at one end; a sequencing error may be responsible. This chain uses TRBV5-1 with TRBJ2-7; 8 positions agree with TRBD2. CDR1 is SGHRS and CDR2 is YFSETQ in the germline V gene. CDR3 size: 14 residues. The DNA of the CDR3 is TGCGCCAGCAGCTCCGGGGGGGGGCTAGCGGACATGGACTTC. Its protein product is CASSSGGGLADMDF.

This clone was counted only a few times. This chain links TRBV11-2 with TRBJ2-5; tentatively, D is TRBD2 (5 bases). Germline values: CDR1 SGHAT, CDR2 FQNNGV. The length of the CDR3 is 14 residues. The germline V and J ends were trimmed by 4 bases and 5 bases, with 14 bases remaining between them. The CDR3 protein is CASSSIGGIETQYF. The CDR3 DNA follows: TGTGCCAGCAGCTCAATCGGAGGTATCGAGACCCAGTACTTC.

V gene TRBV6-5 combines with J gene TRBJ2-7; D is perhaps TRBD1 (6 bases). Germline V gene data show CDR1 as MNHEY and CDR2 as SVGAGI. The CDR3 length is 14 residues. Trimming removed 6 bases from V and 2 bases from J, with 14 bases in between. CDR3 loop: CASRDRQETYEQYF. Written as DNA, the CDR3 is TGTGCCAGCAGAGACCGACAGGAAACCTACGAGCAGTACTTC.

The rearrangement links TRBV6-6 to TRBJ1-3, with D possibly matching TRBD1 (5 bases). Germline CDR1 is MNHNY and CDR2 is SVGAGI (reference sequence). Deletions cut 4 bases from V and 1 base from J, with 11 bases between. This CDR3 region has 15 residues. The CDR3 nucleotides read TGTGCCAGCAGTTTCCCGGGACTATCTGGAAACACCATATATTTT. Translated, it gives CASSFPGLSGNTIYF.

The V gene is TRBV7-9, the J gene TRBJ2-1; D perhaps matches TRBD1 (6 bases). Germline CDR1 is SEHNR and CDR2 is FQNEAQ (reference sequence). The CDR3 runs 15 residues. Trimming shortened V by 1 base and J by 5 bases, and 12 bases separated the two germline ends. The CDR3 sequence: CASSLVATGNNEQFF. CDR3 sequence (DNA): TGTGCCAGCAGCTTAGTGGCTACAGGGAACAATGAGCAGTTCTTC.

This clone was seen a single time. The CDR3, as DNA: TGTGCCAGCAGAGCAATAGGGACAGGGGGGGACACTGAAGCTTTCTTT. Its translation: CASRAIGTGGDTEAFF. The chain combines TRBV16 with TRBJ1-1, with TRBD1 matching 11 bases. V lost 6 bases and J lost 3; bases outside the gene matches: 9. CDR1 KGHSY and CDR2 FQNENV come from the germline V gene. This CDR3 has 16 residues.